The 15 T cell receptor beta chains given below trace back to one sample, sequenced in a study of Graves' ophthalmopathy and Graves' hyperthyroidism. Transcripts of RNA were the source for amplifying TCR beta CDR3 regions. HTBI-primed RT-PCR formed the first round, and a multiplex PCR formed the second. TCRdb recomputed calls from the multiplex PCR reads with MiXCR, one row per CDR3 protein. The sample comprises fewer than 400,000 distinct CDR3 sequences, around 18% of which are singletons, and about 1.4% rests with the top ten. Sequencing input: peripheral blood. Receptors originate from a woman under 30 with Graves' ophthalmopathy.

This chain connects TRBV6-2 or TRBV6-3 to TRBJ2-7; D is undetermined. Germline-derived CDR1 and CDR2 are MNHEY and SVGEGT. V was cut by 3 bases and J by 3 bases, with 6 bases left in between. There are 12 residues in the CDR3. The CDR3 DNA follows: TGTGCCAGCAGTTATATGAACTACGAGCAGTACTTC. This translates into CASSYMNYEQYF.

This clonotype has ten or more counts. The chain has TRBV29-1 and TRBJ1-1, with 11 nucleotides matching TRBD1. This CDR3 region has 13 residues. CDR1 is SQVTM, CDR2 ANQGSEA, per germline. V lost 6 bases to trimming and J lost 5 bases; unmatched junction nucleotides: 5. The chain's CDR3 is CSVLDRGPTEAFF. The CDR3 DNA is TGCAGCGTACTGGACAGGGGGCCGACTGAAGCTTTCTTT.

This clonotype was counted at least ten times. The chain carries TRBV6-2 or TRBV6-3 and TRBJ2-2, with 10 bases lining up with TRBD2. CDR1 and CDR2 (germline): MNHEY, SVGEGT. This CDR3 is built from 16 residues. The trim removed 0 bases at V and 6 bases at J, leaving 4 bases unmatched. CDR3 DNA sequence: TGTGCCAGCAGTTACTCTACTAGCGGGGTTGCCGGGGAGCTGTTTTTT. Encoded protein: CASSYSTSGVAGELFF.

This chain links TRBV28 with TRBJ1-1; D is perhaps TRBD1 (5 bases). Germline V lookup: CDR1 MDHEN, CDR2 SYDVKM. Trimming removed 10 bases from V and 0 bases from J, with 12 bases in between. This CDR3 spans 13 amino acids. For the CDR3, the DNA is TGTGCCATCAAGGTGGACATGAACACTGAAGCTTTCTTT. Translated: CAIKVDMNTEAFF.

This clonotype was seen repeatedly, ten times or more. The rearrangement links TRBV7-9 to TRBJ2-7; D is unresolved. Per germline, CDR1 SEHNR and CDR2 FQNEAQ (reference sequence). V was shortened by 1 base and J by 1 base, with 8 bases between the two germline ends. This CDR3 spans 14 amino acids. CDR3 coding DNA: TGTGCCAGCAGCTTAGATACGTATTCCTACGAGCAGTACTTC. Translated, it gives CASSLDTYSYEQYF.

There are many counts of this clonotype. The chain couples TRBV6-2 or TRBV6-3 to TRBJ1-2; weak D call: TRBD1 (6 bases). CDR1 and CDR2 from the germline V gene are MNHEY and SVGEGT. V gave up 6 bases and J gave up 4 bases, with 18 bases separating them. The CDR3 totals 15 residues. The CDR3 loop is CASRNPGQDCYGYTF. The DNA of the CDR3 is TGTGCCAGCAGAAACCCGGGACAAGATTGCTATGGCTACACCTTC.

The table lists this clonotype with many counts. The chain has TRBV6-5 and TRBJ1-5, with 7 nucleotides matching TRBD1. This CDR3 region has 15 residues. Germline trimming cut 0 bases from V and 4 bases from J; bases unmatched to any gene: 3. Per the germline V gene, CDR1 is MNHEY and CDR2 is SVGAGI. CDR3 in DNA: TGTGCCAGCAGTTACTCGGAGGGGGCAAATCAGCCCCAGCATTTT. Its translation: CASSYSEGANQPQHF.

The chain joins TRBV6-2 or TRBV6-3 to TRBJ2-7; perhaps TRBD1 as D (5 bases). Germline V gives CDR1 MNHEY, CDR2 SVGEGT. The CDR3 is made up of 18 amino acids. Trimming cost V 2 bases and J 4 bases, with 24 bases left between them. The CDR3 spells CASSYDPSAQGLGYEQYF. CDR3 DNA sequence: TGTGCCAGCAGTTACGATCCATCCGCCCAGGGCCTGGGTTACGAGCAGTACTTC.

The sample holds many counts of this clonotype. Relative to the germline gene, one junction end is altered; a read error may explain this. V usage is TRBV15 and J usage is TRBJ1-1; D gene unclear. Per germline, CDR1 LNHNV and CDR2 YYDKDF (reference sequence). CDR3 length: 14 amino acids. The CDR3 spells CATSRVGGVTEALF. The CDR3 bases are TGTGCCACCAGCAGAGTAGGTGGGGTAACTGAAGCTCTCTTT.

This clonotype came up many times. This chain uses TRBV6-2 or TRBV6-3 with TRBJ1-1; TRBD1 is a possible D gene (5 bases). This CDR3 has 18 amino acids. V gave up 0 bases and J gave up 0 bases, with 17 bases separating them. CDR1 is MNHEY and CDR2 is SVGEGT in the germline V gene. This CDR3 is CASSYSRAQGQLNTEAFF. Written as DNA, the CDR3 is TGTGCCAGCAGTTACTCGCGGGCTCAGGGCCAGCTGAACACTGAAGCTTTCTTT.

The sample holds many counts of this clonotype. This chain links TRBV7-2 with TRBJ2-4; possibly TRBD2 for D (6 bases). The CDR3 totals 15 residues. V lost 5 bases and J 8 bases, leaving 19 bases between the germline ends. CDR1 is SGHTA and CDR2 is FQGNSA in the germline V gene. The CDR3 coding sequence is TGTGCCAGCAGCCCGGTTCGGGAGTGGCGGGACATTCAGTACTTC. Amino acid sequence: CASSPVREWRDIQYF.

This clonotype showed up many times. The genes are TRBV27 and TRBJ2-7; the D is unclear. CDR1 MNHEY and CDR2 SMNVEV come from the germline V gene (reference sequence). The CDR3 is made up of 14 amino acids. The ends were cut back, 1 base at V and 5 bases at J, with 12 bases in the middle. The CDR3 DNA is TGTGCCAGCAGTTTATACTCAAACCGGGACGAGCAGTACTTC. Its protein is CASSLYSNRDEQYF.

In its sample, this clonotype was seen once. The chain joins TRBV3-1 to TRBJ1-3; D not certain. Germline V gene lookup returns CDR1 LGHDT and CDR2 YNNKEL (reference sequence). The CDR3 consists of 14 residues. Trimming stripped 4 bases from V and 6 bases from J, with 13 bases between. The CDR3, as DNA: TGTGCCAGCAGCCTTACCAGGACGTCAAACACCATATATTTT. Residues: CASSLTRTSNTIYF.

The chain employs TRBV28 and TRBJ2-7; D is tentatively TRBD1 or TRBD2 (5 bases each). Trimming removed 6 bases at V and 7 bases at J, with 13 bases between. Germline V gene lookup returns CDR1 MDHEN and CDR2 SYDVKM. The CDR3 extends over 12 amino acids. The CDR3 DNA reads TGTGCCAGCAGGAAGGGACCTGTGGAGCAGTACTTC. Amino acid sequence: CASRKGPVEQYF.

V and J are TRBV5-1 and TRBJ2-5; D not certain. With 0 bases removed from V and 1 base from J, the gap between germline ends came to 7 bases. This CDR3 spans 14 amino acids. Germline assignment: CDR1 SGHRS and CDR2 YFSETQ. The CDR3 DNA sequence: TGCGCCAGCAGCTTGGACGGAAGCCAAGAGACCCAGTACTTC. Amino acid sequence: CASSLDGSQETQYF.